The 7 T cell receptor beta chains below come from one sample, sequenced in a study of T cell responses to AZD1222 COVID-19 vaccine. Sequencing was performed with immunoSEQ multiplex PCR; in TCRdb, only in-frame clones are kept and a portion is missing. The sample includes more than 150,000 clones, more than 85% of them seen just once. The specimen was peripheral blood, collected 28 days after the second AZD1222 dose. The receptors shown here come from an adult who received the AZD1222 COVID-19 vaccine.

The chain joins TRBV10-2 to TRBJ1-2, with TRBD1 identical over 7 bases. Unmatched junction bases numbered 8, after V lost 8 bases and J lost 8 bases. The CDR3 length is 12 residues. The germline CDR1 and CDR2 sequences are WSHSY and SAAADI. The CDR3 loop is CASGSGGGGYTF. Written as DNA, the CDR3 is TGCGCCAGCGGGTCAGGGGGTGGCGGCTACACCTTC.

This chain joins TRBV6-6 and TRBJ2-5; TRBD2 matches at 7 bases. In germline, CDR1 is MNHNY, CDR2 SVGAGI (reference sequence). J lost 5 bases, V lost 4 bases, and 7 bases had no gene match. This CDR3 has 14 residues. The DNA of the CDR3 is TGTGCCAGCAGTTGGGTGGGGGGGACGGAGACCCAGTACTTC. This gives the protein CASSWVGGTETQYF.

The J gene is TRBJ1-3, the V gene TRBV7-2; no firm D call. Germline V gene lookup returns CDR1 SGHTA and CDR2 FQGNSA. This CDR3 spans 15 amino acids. Trimming left V 5 bases short and J 0 bases short, with 11 bases between. CDR3 in amino acids: CASSPSRASGNTIYF. CDR3 sequence (DNA): TGTGCCAGCAGCCCCAGTAGGGCCTCTGGAAACACCATATATTTT.

The chain links TRBV5-5 to TRBJ2-7; weak D call: TRBD2 (6 bases). Germline V gene lookup returns CDR1 SGHKS and CDR2 YYEKEE (reference sequence). There are 13 residues in the CDR3. The V end lost 4 bases, the J end lost 3 bases, and 11 bases lay between the germline ends. Written as DNA, the CDR3 is TGTGCCAGCAGCAATCGAGCGGGCTACGAGCAGTACTTC. Translated, it gives CASSNRAGYEQYF.

The DNA of the CDR3 is TGTGCCAGCAGTGTCCCCTGGGGGCCCCAGCATTTT. Protein sequence: CASSVPWGPQHF. The chain combines TRBV6-2 or TRBV6-3 with TRBJ1-5; D not certain. Trimming took off 5 bases at V and 9 bases at J, with 11 bases between the two ends. The germline V gene has CDR1 MNHEY and CDR2 SVGEGT. CDR3 size: 12 residues.

The chain uses TRBV18 and TRBJ1-1; weak D call: TRBD1 (6 bases). The CDR3 runs to 16 residues. Germline-derived CDR1 and CDR2 are KGHSH and LQKENI. V was clipped by 3 bases and J by 1 base, with 15 bases between them. The CDR3 sequence: CASSPLGGSQNTEAFF. In nucleotides, the CDR3 is TGTGCCAGCTCACCGTTGGGGGGCAGCCAGAACACTGAAGCTTTCTTT.

In this sample, this clone turned up a few times. The chain joins TRBV6-6 to TRBJ1-5, with D unresolved. V dropped 9 bases and J dropped 5 bases, with 11 bases sitting between them. Germline values: CDR1 MNHNY, CDR2 SVGAGI (reference sequence). The CDR3 runs 12 residues. The CDR3: CASAIRDQPQHF. In nucleotides, the CDR3 is TGTGCCAGTGCTATAAGGGATCAGCCCCAGCATTTT.